These T cell receptor beta chains were read from a single sample in a study of T cell changes during pregnancy in multiple sclerosis. Sequenced by immunoSEQ multiplex PCR; TCRdb stores in-frame clones only, minus some. The sample contains 65,000 to 90,000 clones, about 90% of which appear only once. Sequenced material: CD4+ T cells from peripheral blood mononuclear cells, taken after pregnancy. The receptor source for this set is a female donor with multiple sclerosis, enrolled in a pregnancy study. Each CDR3 is given with its conserved first and last residue. D genes are given only for firm matches. Size tells how often a clone was seen (once, few, many) or the class of an expanded clone, and some rows leave it out.

j_call v_call clone_size d_call cdr3_aa cdr3_nt
TRBJ2-5 TRBV14 . . CASSPTWGRGETQYF TGTGCCAGCAGCCCAACGTGGGGCCGAGGCGAGACCCAGTACTTC
TRBJ1-1 TRBV6-5 . . CASSYGGATEAFF TGTGCCAGCAGTTACGGTGGGGCCACTGAAGCTTTCTTT
TRBJ1-6 TRBV6-1 . . CASSEPAGGVNSPLHF TGTGCCAGCAGTGAACCCGCGGGAGGGGTGAATTCACCCCTCCACTTT
TRBJ2-4 TRBV6-5 . . CASSLRGGIAKNIQYF TGTGCCAGCAGTTTACGTGGAGGTATAGCCAAAAACATTCAGTACTTC
TRBJ2-5 TRBV6-1 . TRBD1 CAAVSRGRETQYF TGTGCCGCCGTGTCGAGGGGGCGCGAGACCCAGTACTTC
TRBJ1-1 TRBV5-8 . TRBD1 CASSLQGARGTEAFF TGTGCCAGCAGCTTACAGGGGGCTAGGGGCACTGAAGCTTTCTTT
TRBJ2-1 TRBV29-1 . . CSVGGTPKTYNEQFF TGCAGCGTTGGGGGGACACCGAAAACCTACAATGAGCAGTTCTTC
TRBJ1-4 TRBV27 . . CASFVPVTNEKLFF TGTGCCAGCTTCGTACCGGTTACTAATGAAAAACTGTTTTTT
TRBJ1-2 TRBV30 . TRBD1 CAWIGDSDYGYTF TGTGCCTGGATAGGGGACAGTGACTATGGCTACACCTTC
TRBJ2-5 TRBV7-8 few TRBD1 CASSSGRGQGQETQYF TGTGCCAGCAGCTCAGGAAGGGGGCAGGGGCAAGAGACCCAGTACTTC
TRBJ1-2 TRBV7-8 . TRBD1 CASSPDRRYGYTF TGTGCCAGCAGCCCGGACAGGAGGTATGGCTACACCTTC
TRBJ1-1 TRBV28 . . CASRGPNTEAFF TGTGCCAGCAGGGGGCCAAACACTGAAGCTTTCTTT
TRBJ1-5 TRBV19 . . CASSAGHQAQPQHF TGTGCCAGTAGCGCCGGCCATCAGGCCCAGCCCCAGCATTTT
TRBJ2-2 TRBV27 . . CASSFRGGELFF TGTGCCAGCAGTTTTAGGGGCGGGGAGCTGTTTTTT
TRBJ2-6 TRBV12-5 . TRBD2 CASGMKAGEVSSGANVLTF TGTGCTAGTGGTATGAAAGCGGGAGAGGTATCGTCTGGGGCCAACGTCCTGACTTTC
TRBJ2-1 TRBV28 . TRBD2 CASSDQGLGGLDNEQFF TGTGCCAGCAGCGATCAGGGACTAGGGGGTTTGGATAATGAGCAGTTCTTC
TRBJ1-2 TRBV27 . . CASSLTGHHDYGYTF TGTGCCAGCAGTTTGACGGGACACCATGACTATGGCTACACCTTC
TRBJ2-6 TRBV5-5 few TRBD1 CASSSRQGDVLTF TGTGCCAGCAGCTCTAGACAGGGGGACGTCCTGACTTTC
TRBJ2-7 TRBV5-6 once TRBD1 CASSLGDRDAYEQYF TGTGCCAGCAGCTTAGGGGACAGGGACGCCTACGAGCAGTACTTC
TRBJ1-2 TRBV29-1 . . CSVEGGNSNYGYTF TGCAGCGTTGAAGGAGGGAACTCTAACTATGGCTACACCTTC
TRBJ1-1 TRBV9 . . CASSPELAGNTEAFF TGTGCCAGCAGCCCCGAATTAGCGGGGAACACTGAAGCTTTCTTT
TRBJ2-3 TRBV6-5 . . CASSDRWSTDTQYF TGTGCCAGCAGTGACAGATGGAGCACAGATACGCAGTATTTT
TRBJ2-7 TRBV7-2 . . CASSLVAKVTYEQYF TGTGCCAGCAGCTTAGTTGCGAAAGTAACCTACGAGCAGTACTTC
TRBJ1-2 TRBV6-5 . . CASKRGSYGYTF TGTGCCAGCAAGCGGGGGTCCTATGGCTACACCTTC
TRBJ1-5 TRBV28 . TRBD1 CASRRGQFNQPQHF TGTGCCAGCAGACGGGGACAGTTCAATCAGCCCCAGCATTTT
TRBJ1-2 TRBV5-1 . . CASSSDGQGGFNYGYTF TGCGCCAGCAGCTCGGATGGACAAGGGGGATTTAACTATGGCTACACCTTC
TRBJ1-2 TRBV6-1 . TRBD1 CASSEERRGQIYGYTF TGTGCCAGCAGTGAAGAACGGAGGGGGCAGATCTATGGCTACACCTTC
TRBJ2-1 TRBV5-4 . TRBD1 CASSSVGRDRAYNEQFF TGTGCCAGCAGCTCGGTTGGGCGGGACAGGGCCTACAATGAGCAGTTCTTC
TRBJ1-6 TRBV6-1 . TRBD1 CASSEGLGQGARDSPLHF TGTGCCAGCAGTGAAGGTCTAGGACAGGGAGCTCGGGATTCACCCCTCCACTTT
TRBJ2-2 TRBV5-1 . TRBD1 CASSVTGDRNTGELFF TGCGCCAGCAGCGTGACAGGGGACCGGAACACCGGGGAGCTGTTTTTT
TRBJ2-7 TRBV13 . . CASSSFRDSGFHEQYF TGTGCCAGCAGCTCCTTCCGAGACAGTGGTTTTCACGAGCAGTACTTC
TRBJ2-5 TRBV18 . TRBD1 CASSASTGGPETQYF TGTGCCAGCTCAGCCAGTACAGGGGGCCCGGAGACCCAGTACTTC
TRBJ2-7 TRBV28 . TRBD1 CATSDRVHEQYF TGTGCCACCTCAGACAGGGTCCACGAGCAGTACTTC
TRBJ2-2 TRBV19 . TRBD1 CASSTGTGAPNTGELFF TGTGCCAGTAGTACCGGTACAGGGGCACCGAACACCGGGGAGCTGTTTTTT
TRBJ2-5 TRBV28 . . CASRSRDTPVLETQYF TGTGCCAGCAGGAGCCGGGACACCCCTGTTTTAGAGACCCAGTACTTC
TRBJ1-1 TRBV19 . . CASSTGQLNTEAFF TGTGCCAGTAGTACCGGACAGTTGAACACTGAAGCTTTCTTT
TRBJ1-6 TRBV7-9 . . CASSSTDSPLHF TGTGCCAGCAGCTCTACAGATTCACCCCTCCACTTT
TRBJ1-4 TRBV7-2 . . CASSLEAPASTNEKLFF TGTGCCAGCAGCTTAGAAGCGCCAGCATCAACTAATGAAAAACTGTTTTTT
TRBJ2-1 TRBV4-1 . . CASSQGSRDSRPHYNEQFF TGCGCCAGCAGCCAAGGCTCCCGGGACTCCCGGCCCCACTACAATGAGCAGTTCTTC
TRBJ1-1 TRBV20-1 few . CSAKQGQAFF TGCAGTGCTAAACAGGGTCAAGCTTTCTTT
TRBJ1-1 TRBV7-2 . . CASSLDPGPDTEAFF TGTGCCAGCAGCTTAGACCCAGGGCCGGACACTGAAGCTTTCTTT